This is a list of T cell receptor beta chains from one sample in a study of blood T cells in healthy people across ages. Using its own MiXCR run on the 5' RACE reads, TCRdb lists one record per CDR3 protein. There are 500,000 to 700,000 distinct CDR3 sequences in the sample; roughly 30% occur only once, and approximately 14% lies in the top ten. Sequenced: blood. The receptors originated from a woman at least 80 years old in good health. The conserved cysteine and the conserved F or W are not part of the CDR3 here. Where a row states a size, it is once, few, many or the class of an expanded clone; other rows omit it.

TRBJ2-1 TRBV10-3 many AITDYFEQF
TRBJ2-1 TRBV20-1 many SASRTGGYNEQF
TRBJ1-5 TRBV5-6 few ASSYYRQPDQPQH
TRBJ1-5 TRBV19 NA ASSPRQKDSNQPQH
TRBJ2-1 TRBV20-1 NA SAGAIGGPTPYNEQF
TRBJ2-1 TRBV3-1 once ASSHSELGENEQF
TRBJ2-1 TRBV7-9 NA ASSSNGLPYNEQF
TRBJ1-1 TRBV4-3 few ASSQGLDRVSGTEAF
TRBJ2-1 TRBV18 many ASSPPGAGYNEQF
TRBJ1-6 TRBV30 few AWSITVGSPLH
TRBJ2-7 TRBV29-1 many SVGGVGSSYEQY
TRBJ1-5 TRBV11-2 few ASKLGANQPQH
TRBJ2-1 TRBV5-1 many ASSLQGNGYNEQF
TRBJ1-2 TRBV30 few AGRIRTEVYGYT
TRBJ2-7 TRBV3-1 many ASSPDGTALYEQY
TRBJ1-1 TRBV7-8 once ASTNRVWLFTEAF
TRBJ2-7 TRBV11-2 few ASSRTGTQSYEQY
TRBJ2-7 TRBV5-1 many ASSRNRDEQY
TRBJ2-3 TRBV7-9 once ASSLAKQGQVTDTQY
TRBJ2-7 TRBV7-6 many ASSPRGVRGNYEQY
TRBJ1-4 TRBV6-6 many ASGDGNEKLF
TRBJ2-5 TRBV20-1 NA SATGPLESSQY
TRBJ2-7 TRBV19 many ATSGEGTPSYEQY
TRBJ1-2 TRBV4-3 few ASSQDVGNYGYT
TRBJ1-3 TRBV3-1 few ASSPTGVGNTIY
TRBJ2-1 TRBV20-1 many SARYPSGGLSEQF
TRBJ1-2 TRBV6-2/TRBV6-3 many ASTDGYGYT
TRBJ1-6 TRBV6-2/TRBV6-3 NA ASSYLRTGYNSPLH
TRBJ2-7 TRBV4-3 NA ASSQEGRATYEQY
TRBJ2-5 TRBV7-2 NA ASSLRERYQETQY
TRBJ2-7 TRBV12-3/TRBV12-4 many ASSLVTPYEQY
TRBJ2-1 TRBV9 NA ASSADLSSCNEQF
TRBJ2-1 TRBV7-6 NA ASSMDLSSYNEQF
TRBJ2-7 TRBV20-1 many SASKLAGGHQGQY
TRBJ2-7 TRBV20-1 once SAPRAKSSYEQY
TRBJ1-2 TRBV5-1 few ASSLITANYGYT
TRBJ1-1 TRBV20-1 NA SANDRGDTEAF
TRBJ1-1 TRBV6-5 NA ASNTPQGARTEAF
NA TRBV2 NA ASRAGGKETQF
TRBJ1-6 TRBV14 few ASSARQRRGSPLH
TRBJ1-5 TRBV20-1 many SAREAEGQPQH
TRBJ2-2 TRBV5-6 NA ASSSWTGVNTGELF
TRBJ1-1 TRBV3-1 many ASSQAGPRTEAF
TRBJ2-7 TRBV7-3 NA ASSFTSGGPNGQY
TRBJ2-1 TRBV12-3/TRBV12-4 NA ASSLAPGQGDLDEQF